One sample yielded the 30 T cell receptor beta chains listed below, sequenced in a study of vaccination effects on CD4 cells after COVID-19 (dated by TCRdb to between 2021 and 2024). The ViraFEST assay stimulated PBMC with viral peptide pools and then used TCR sequencing to identify antigen-specific CD4+ T cell clonotypes by expansion. After more than 9 days of culture, CD4+ T cells were isolated with the EasySep CD4+ T cell isolation kit. Negative nucleocapsid antibody results before and after vaccination confirmed that the healthy vaccine recipients had no prior SARS-CoV-2 infection. These receptors lack a known antigen. Receptor amplification or capture employed the immunoSEQ multiplex PCR assay. TCRdb's version of the immuneACCESS table is confined to in-frame rearrangements and falls short of the full clone set. An unresolved V gene accounts for under half of the shortfall where checked; the remainder is of unknown origin. For this sample the table gives 30,000 to 35,000 clones, of which less than 80% were detected only once. The top ten hold around 30% of the sample.

The sequencing here drew on CD4+ T cells from PBMCs cultured with HCoV-OC43 spike peptides, taken before COVID-19 vaccination. Reading the label with the study, this specimen's cell subset or site is: HCoV-OC43 spike overlapping peptide pool stimulation. The receptors shown here come from a human donor who received a COVID-19 vaccine.

The V gene is TRBV7-2, the J gene TRBJ2-5; maybe TRBD2 (6 bases). The CDR3 is 14 residues long. The germline V gene encodes CDR1 SGHTA and CDR2 FQGNSA. V lost 3 bases to trimming and J lost 2 bases, with 10 bases between them. The CDR3 reads CASSFGGTQETQYF. Here the CDR3 DNA reads TGTGCCAGCAGCTTCGGTGGGACTCAAGAGACCCAGTACTTC.

This clone was recorded once. The chain combines TRBV7-9 with TRBJ1-3, with D hard to call. This CDR3 contains 15 residues. The germline V and J ends were trimmed by 4 bases and 1 base, with 11 bases remaining between them. CDR1 is SEHNR and CDR2 is FQNEAQ in the germline V gene (reference sequence). CDR3 region: CASSSVLGSGNTIYF. CDR3 nucleotides: TGTGCCAGCAGCTCGGTTTTGGGGTCTGGAAACACCATATATTTT.

The V call is TRBV27, the J call TRBJ1-2; 7 positions match TRBD1. V was pared by 7 bases and J by 4 bases, with 12 bases of the junction left unmatched. There are 15 residues in the CDR3. Per the germline V gene, CDR1 is MNHEY and CDR2 is SMNVEV (reference sequence). CDR3 bases: TGTGCCAGCATGGGGGAGAGGGGGCGCGGCTATGGCTACACCTTC. Its protein is CASMGERGRGYGYTF.

This chain connects TRBV20-1 to TRBJ2-7; unclear D gene. V was clipped by 3 bases and J by 4 bases, with 10 bases between them. Germline V gene lookup returns CDR1 DFQATT and CDR2 SNEGSKA (reference sequence). This CDR3 region has 12 residues. CDR3 DNA sequence: TGCAGTGCTAGTCCCGGGTCTTACGAGCAGTACTTC. It translates to CSASPGSYEQYF.

The gene calls are TRBV12-3 or TRBV12-4 and TRBJ1-5, with a tentative D call TRBD1 (6 bases). This CDR3 is 13 amino acids long. V was cut by 7 bases and J by 5 bases, with 12 bases left in between. The CDR3 region has the DNA TGTGCCAGCACCTTGACAGGAGATCAGCCCCAGCATTTT. Encoded protein: CASTLTGDQPQHF.

CDR3 DNA sequence: TGTGCCAGTAGTCCTGGGACGGTGACAGATACGCAGTATTTT. Translating it yields CASSPGTVTDTQYF. This chain uses TRBV19 with TRBJ2-3; D tentatively reads TRBD1 or TRBD2 (5 bases each). CDR3 length: 14 amino acids. The V and J ends lost 5 bases and 3 bases respectively, with 12 bases between them. Germline V gene sequence: CDR1 LNHDA, CDR2 SQIVND (reference sequence).

The genes are TRBV20-1 and TRBJ1-1; D remains ambiguous. The germline V and J ends were trimmed by 4 bases and 1 base, with 1 base remaining between them. From germline, CDR1 is DFQATT and CDR2 SNEGSKA (reference sequence). The CDR3 spans 10 residues. In DNA form, the CDR3 reads TGCAGTGCTACGAACACTGAAGCTTTCTTT. Its protein is CSATNTEAFF.

This chain uses TRBV5-6 with TRBJ1-2; possibly TRBD1 for D (6 bases). There are 15 residues in the CDR3. Germline loops: CDR1 SGHDT, CDR2 YYEEEE. V lost 5 bases and J 4 bases, leaving 18 bases between the germline ends. CDR3 nucleotides: TGTGCCAGCAGTCGGGGGGCGGTCCGGACCTATGGCTACACCTTC. Translated, it gives CASSRGAVRTYGYTF.

This clone was detected only a few times. V is TRBV18 and J is TRBJ1-6, with a weak D call TRBD1 (6 bases). The CDR3 spans 16 residues. Germline CDR1 and CDR2: KGHSH and LQKENI. V was clipped by 0 bases and J by 7 bases, with 13 bases between them. The CDR3 protein is CASSPPSRGRNSPLHF. CDR3 in DNA: TGTGCCAGCTCACCACCATCACGGGGGCGGAATTCACCCCTCCACTTT. The full variable domain, in which reference TRBV18 and TRBJ1-6 provide the parts outside the CDR3, is NAGVMQNPRHLVRRRGQEARLRCSPMKGHSHVYWYRQLPEEGLKFMVYLQKENIIDESGMPKERFSAEFPKEGPSILRIQQVVRGDSAAYFCASSPPSRGRNSPLHFGNGTRLTVT.

This sequence joins TRBV28 and TRBJ2-7, with no clear D. This CDR3 region has 12 residues. Germline assignment: CDR1 MDHEN and CDR2 SYDVKM. V was cut by 2 bases and J by 0 bases, with 2 bases left in between. This CDR3 is CASSLSSYEQYF. CDR3 DNA sequence: TGTGCCAGCAGTTTAAGCTCCTACGAGCAGTACTTC.

The CDR3 DNA reads TGTGCCAGTAGTCCTCGGACAGACTCCTACGAGCAGTACTTC. Residues: CASSPRTDSYEQYF. The chain couples TRBV19 to TRBJ2-7; maybe TRBD1 (6 bases). Germline V gene sequence: CDR1 LNHDA, CDR2 SQIVND (reference sequence). V lost 5 bases to trimming and J lost 0 bases, with 11 bases between them. The CDR3 totals 14 residues. The full variable domain, completed using reference TRBV19 and TRBJ2-7, is DGGITQSPKYLFRKEGQNVTLSCEQNLNHDAMYWYRQDPGQGLRLIYYSQIVNDFQKGDIAEGYSVSREKKESFPLTVTSAQKNPTAFYLCASSPRTDSYEQYFGPGTRLTVT.

This chain connects TRBV28 to TRBJ1-3; TRBD1 aligns across 9 bases. V lost 6 bases and J lost 6; bases outside the gene matches: 6. The CDR3 totals 14 residues. Germline CDR1 MDHEN, CDR2 SYDVKM. The CDR3 nucleotides read TGTGCCAGCAGCACCTGGGACAGGGCAAACACCATATATTTT. This codes for CASSTWDRANTIYF. Variable domain in full (rest from reference TRBV28 and TRBJ1-3): DVKVTQSSRYLVKRTGEKVFLECVQDMDHENMFWYRQDPGLGLRLIYFSYDVKMKEKGDIPEGYSVSREKKERFSLILESASTNQTSMYLCASSTWDRANTIYFGEGSWLTVV.

J is TRBJ1-4 and V is TRBV5-1; D is unclear. CDR3 length: 14 residues. Germline V CDR1 and CDR2: SGHRS, YFSETQ. V shed 1 base and J shed 7 bases, with 11 bases lying between them. The CDR3 loop is CASSLSGDGEKLFF. The CDR3 nucleotides are TGCGCCAGCAGCTTGTCCGGGGATGGTGAAAAACTGTTTTTT.

CDR3 loop: CASSPTGPGETQYF. DNA for the CDR3: TGTGCCAGCAGCCCGACAGGGCCCGGGGAGACCCAGTACTTC. The rearrangement links TRBV7-9 to TRBJ2-5; the match to TRBD1 covers 7 bases. V shed 5 bases and J 5 bases; nucleotides not matched to a gene: 8. Germline CDR1 SEHNR, CDR2 FQNEAQ (reference sequence). CDR3 size: 14 residues.

The rearrangement uses TRBV5-1 and TRBJ1-4; no reliable D call. The CDR3 has 15 amino acids. Trimming removed 0 bases at V and 8 bases at J, with 14 bases between. Germline V lookup: CDR1 SGHRS, CDR2 YFSETQ. CDR3 coding DNA: TGCGCCAGCAGCTTGGACGGGTCTAGGGAGGAAAAACTGTTTTTT. Amino acid sequence: CASSLDGSREEKLFF.

V is TRBV2 and J is TRBJ1-2, with D maybe TRBD1 (6 bases). This CDR3 has 15 residues. Looked up from germline, CDR1 is SNHLY and CDR2 is FYNNEI. Trimming took off 2 bases at V and 4 bases at J, with 14 bases between the two ends. The chain's CDR3 is CASSELRGKSYGYTF. In DNA, the CDR3 is TGTGCCAGCAGTGAACTCAGGGGCAAAAGCTATGGCTACACCTTC.

The V call is TRBV19, the J call TRBJ1-1; D is undetermined. CDR1 and CDR2 (germline): LNHDA, SQIVND (reference sequence). The CDR3 has 12 amino acids. V shed 4 bases and J shed 5 bases, with 8 bases lying between them. The CDR3 DNA is TGTGCCAGTAGTACCGGGAGGACTGAAGCTTTCTTT. Translating gives CASSTGRTEAFF. Supplemented by reference TRBV19 and TRBJ1-1, the full variable domain reads DGGITQSPKYLFRKEGQNVTLSCEQNLNHDAMYWYRQDPGQGLRLIYYSQIVNDFQKGDIAEGYSVSREKKESFPLTVTSAQKNPTAFYLCASSTGRTEAFFGQGTRLTVV.

This rearrangement joins TRBV30 to TRBJ1-2; no definite D call. V shed 0 bases and J shed 5 bases, with 7 bases lying between them. CDR3 length: 12 amino acids. CDR1 and CDR2 (germline): GTSNPN, SVGIG (reference sequence). CDR3 sequence reads: CAWSVQLYGYTF. DNA of the CDR3: TGTGCCTGGAGTGTACAGCTATATGGCTACACCTTC. Full variable domain (missing parts from reference TRBV30 and TRBJ1-2): SQTIHQWPATLVQPVGSPLSLECTVEGTSNPNLYWYRQAAGRGLQLLFYSVGIGQISSEVPQNLSASRPQDRQFILSSKKLLLSDSGFYLCAWSVQLYGYTFGSGTRLTVV.

The chain links TRBV27 to TRBJ2-1, with TRBD2 matching 12 bases. CDR1 MNHEY and CDR2 SMNVEV come from the germline V gene (reference sequence). There are 19 residues in the CDR3. With V trimmed by 5 bases and J by 9 bases, 20 bases remained unmatched. Here the CDR3 reads CASSIIPPLAGGPSGEQFF. The CDR3 DNA follows: TGTGCCAGCAGTATTATCCCTCCTCTAGCGGGAGGGCCGTCAGGTGAGCAGTTCTTC.

The chain couples TRBV6-5 to TRBJ1-1, with D perhaps matching TRBD1 (5 bases). Germline V gives CDR1 MNHEY, CDR2 SVGAGI. The CDR3 has 14 amino acids. The V and J ends lost 8 bases and 0 bases respectively, with 13 bases between them. CDR3 in DNA: TGTGCCAGCTGCCCCGGGGGTCTGAACACTGAAGCTTTCTTT. This gives the protein CASCPGGLNTEAFF.

The chain combines TRBV19 with TRBJ2-2; D is perhaps TRBD1 or TRBD2 (5 bases each). Germline V lookup: CDR1 LNHDA, CDR2 SQIVND (reference sequence). Trimming pared 0 bases from V and 6 bases from J, leaving 5 bases between. The CDR3 is made up of 13 amino acids. This CDR3 reads CASSIEGAGELFF. For the CDR3, the DNA is TGTGCCAGTAGTATAGAGGGGGCCGGGGAGCTGTTTTTT.

The gene calls are TRBV10-3 and TRBJ2-7; TRBD2 aligns across 8 bases. CDR1 ENHRY and CDR2 SYGVKD come from the germline V gene. Trimming cost V 8 bases and J 2 bases; bases outside gene matches: 5. The CDR3 length is 13 residues. Here the CDR3 reads CAIQRERPYEQYF. The DNA of the CDR3 is TGTGCCATCCAGCGGGAGAGACCCTACGAGCAGTACTTC.

The V call is TRBV5-1, the J call TRBJ2-1; no clear D gene. Germline V CDR1 and CDR2: SGHRS, YFSETQ. There are 16 residues in the CDR3. Trimming pared 0 bases from V and 3 bases from J, leaving 13 bases between. DNA of the CDR3: TGCGCCAGCAGCTTGGCTATCTTGCGGATCTACAATGAGCAGTTCTTC. It codes for CASSLAILRIYNEQFF.

The rearrangement uses TRBV19 and TRBJ1-2; 7 bases map to TRBD1. The J segment lost 8 bases and the V segment lost 3 bases, leaving 12 bases of the junction unmatched. CDR1 is LNHDA and CDR2 is SQIVND in the germline V gene (reference sequence). CDR3 length: 15 amino acids. The CDR3 nucleotides are TGTGCCAGTAGTATCGATAATGGGGGGACAGAGGGCTACACCTTC. Amino acid sequence: CASSIDNGGTEGYTF.

As for this clone: Within the sample, other DNA sequences also encode this same CDR3. The gene calls are TRBV29-1 and TRBJ2-2; D not certain. V shed 3 bases and J shed 5 bases, with 7 bases lying between them. The germline V gene encodes CDR1 SQVTM and CDR2 ANQGSEA. This CDR3 region has 12 residues. The CDR3 loop reads CSVDPGTGELFF. Written as DNA, the CDR3 is TGCAGCGTTGATCCAGGAACCGGGGAGCTGTTTTTT.

The rearrangement uses TRBV20-1 and TRBJ1-4, with D hard to call. Trimming cost V 2 bases and J 8 bases, with 3 bases left between them. This CDR3 has 10 amino acids. Per the germline V gene, CDR1 is DFQATT and CDR2 is SNEGSKA (reference sequence). CDR3 in amino acids: CSARREKLFF. The CDR3 nucleotides read TGCAGTGCTAGAAGGGAAAAACTGTTTTTT.

CDR3 bases: TGTGCCAGCCCTAACCCTCCTATCTCGGAGGACCCTTATTCACCCCTCCACTTT. Its translation is CASPNPPISEDPYSPLHF. The chain has TRBV27 and TRBJ1-6; D gene uncertain. Germline assignment: CDR1 MNHEY and CDR2 SMNVEV (reference sequence). V lost 8 bases and J 8 bases, leaving 28 bases between the germline ends. This CDR3 is 18 amino acids long.

This chain links TRBV7-2 with TRBJ1-2; maybe TRBD1 (6 bases). V gave up 3 bases and J gave up 1 base, with 18 bases separating them. Looked up from germline, CDR1 is SGHTA and CDR2 is FQGNSA. The CDR3 length is 17 residues. The CDR3 here is CASSLAPGQLRNYGYTF. CDR3 sequence (DNA): TGTGCCAGCAGCTTGGCGCCCGGACAGCTACGTAACTATGGCTACACCTTC.

The CDR3 reads CAVEAGTGWLGYTF. CDR3 DNA sequence: TGTGCCGTGGAAGCCGGGACAGGCTGGTTAGGGTACACCTTC. This chain uses TRBV19 with TRBJ1-2; TRBD1 matches 8 bases. Germline V gene lookup returns CDR1 LNHDA and CDR2 SQIVND (reference sequence). Trimming cost V 11 bases and J 11 bases; bases outside gene matches: 19. The CDR3 sequence is 14 residues long.

This sequence joins TRBV7-3 and TRBJ2-2, with 7 nucleotides matching TRBD1. The junction had 6 bases not matched to a gene; V was cut back by 5 bases and J by 3 bases. The CDR3 runs 15 residues. CDR1 is SGHTA, CDR2 FQGTGA, per germline. The CDR3 sequence: CASSVQGTYTGELFF. The CDR3 DNA follows: TGTGCCAGCAGCGTACAGGGGACCTACACCGGGGAGCTGTTTTTT.